One T cell receptor beta chain is described in this entry. The specificity of this receptor is unknown. It has no much larger one-base neighbor in the sample; base qualities were not kept. The data derive from a study of technical replicates of blood from a handful of donors (dated by TCRdb to between 2016 and 2019). The receptor library was made with the immunoSEQ multiplex PCR assay. TCRdb holds this immuneACCESS table with in-frame rearrangements only. Some clones are missing; in checked studies, unresolved V genes explain under half, and the rest has no known cause. This sample holds 70,000 or so clones; under 99% were observed only once. The ten largest account for less than 0.25% of the sample. V loses 3 bases, J loses 0 bases, and the germline ends lie 9 bases apart. Sequences KGHSH (CDR1) and LQKENI (CDR2) are obtained from the germline V gene. Taken from cysteine to phenylalanine, the CDR3 has 15 residues. The retained sequence is limited to the CDR3, 45 bases, with the frame set at the first base.

The sequence derives from a human donor in good health. Recombination connected TRBV18 to TRBJ1-3; the D gene is perhaps TRBD1, from 6 matching bases. Sequencing input: T cells isolated from PBMCs. The CDR3 protein sequence reads: CASSPDRSSGNTIYF. The sequence in DNA is TGTGCCAGCTCACCCGACAGGAGCTCTGGAAACACCATATATTTT.